The following is a TCR beta chain sequence with its context. A few counts support this clonotype. Its antigen is currently not known. Nothing much larger sits one base from this clone, and base qualities are not available. Every donor in the study was a healthy Caucasian. Three unrelated non-twin adults were additionally sequenced: a male aged 18 to 29, a male aged 50 to 60 and a female aged 50 to 60. Using Miltenyi CD45RO+ enrichment and human naive T-cell isolation kits, memory (CD45RO+) and naive T cells were isolated from PBMC. As encoded in the germline V gene, CDR1 is MNHEY while CDR2 is SVGEGT. The trim is 5 bases for V and 2 bases for J, with a gap of 16 bases between the germline ends. From the cysteine through the phenylalanine, the CDR3 covers 16 amino acids. Solely the CDR3 DNA is kept, with 48 bases framed from the first base. Library creation used 5' RACE. Sequencing was carried out with an Illumina HiSeq 2000. Template switching added a universal primer binding site, and the final cDNA carried a unique molecular identifier that allowed TCR cDNA molecules to be counted accurately. Specific primers in the conserved constant-segment region were used to synthesize first-strand cDNA for the TCR alpha and beta chains. To control for contamination, every cDNA library carried two barcodes: a SMART-Mk sample barcode plus Illumina barcodes. Two successive PCR steps introduced TruSeq adapter sequences along with Illumina sample barcodes. TCR alpha and beta cDNA libraries were sequenced on the Illumina HiSeq platform with custom primers. The paper's data handling went like this. Raw reads were processed with MiGEC to extract unique molecular identifiers, and MiXCR was used to determine CDR3 positions. For each individual, recombination models were inferred using an EM algorithm with the repgenHMM and IGoR tools. Shared clonotype analysis was performed with the tcR package in R, normalizing sharing by the product of cloneset sizes. Out-of-frame nonproductive sequences were analyzed to study raw recombination free of thymic and clonal selection effects. Clones were called with MiXCR by TCRdb after fastp trimmed the public reads at Q25, and only in-frame beta chains were retained. Entries that share a CDR3 protein sequence are merged under the most common genes and DNA. The V and J calls, along with clone size, are taken from TCRdb and not from the paper's own processing. The sample profile shows 690,000 or so distinct CDR3 sequences; 6.1% of them were found once. The top ten clones comprise 1.5% to 2% of the sample.

These data come from a study of identical twins (TCRdb year 2016). Regarding the research as a whole: To test whether fetal clonotypes persist, the study used deep sequencing on TCR alpha and beta repertoires from monozygotic twins, unrelated adults of various ages, and cord blood. Replicate twin experiments were performed at different times using different library preparation protocols to rule out contamination.

General findings and caveats noted by the study authors: Because the same donors could not be followed over many years, the conclusions depended on cross-sectional statistical analysis. Abundant cord blood beta clonotypes carried fewer insertions; young adult naive repertoires showed a weaker similar trend, while memory repertoires showed none. Out-of-frame TCR alpha sharing in monozygotic twins was systematically underestimated by recombination models, whereas sharing between unrelated individuals was in agreement with the recombination models. Zero-insertion analyses could be partly confounded by invariant T cells such as MAIT and iNKT, though diverse VJ usage argued against such confounding for most clonotypes. A weaker excess of twin sharing was found in beta out-of-frame sequences because the signal-to-noise ratio was lowered by fewer shared sequences. Compared with coincidental sharing between unrelated individuals, out-of-frame TCR alpha sequences shared between twins had an excess of sequences with low generation probability.

In this chain, TRBV6-2 or TRBV6-3 is recombined with TRBJ1-5, with the identity of the D gene unclear. Source material: naive T cells sorted from blood. What this sample's cell subset or site label stands for: cells isolated with a human naive T-cell isolation kit. This TCR came from a man between 18 and 29 years old in good health. The base sequence is TGTGCCAGCAGTCCCCTCGGGAGGGAGGGCAATCAGCCCCAGCATTTT. This gives the protein CASSPLGREGNQPQHF.